The rows below give T cell receptor beta chains drawn from one sample of a study of blood T cell repertoires in COVID-19. Profiling relied on immunoSEQ multiplex PCR, and the TCRdb table lists in-frame clones only, not all of them. The sample lists approximately 61,000 clones, approximately 83% occurring once. The sequenced material came from peripheral blood. These receptors came from a human donor in a cohort sampled during active COVID-19. CDR3s include the opening cysteine and the closing phenylalanine or tryptophan. A D gene is named only where the DNA matches it firmly. Expanded clones get a size class; other rows say once, few or many, or leave the size out.

>-|-|13|TRBV5-5|TRBJ2-2
TGTGCCAGCAGCGTCTGGCAGATCGGGGAGCTGTTTTTT
CASSVWQIGELFF
>TRBD2|-|16|TRBV4-1|TRBJ2-1
TGCGCCAGCAGGCCAAGTAGGAGCGGGAGTAGGAATGAGCAGTTCTTC
CASRPSRSGSRNEQFF
>TRBD1|-|16|TRBV9|TRBJ1-6
TGTGCCAGCAGCTCGGGACAGGGTGGTTATAATTCACCCCTCCACTTT
CASSSGQGGYNSPLHF
>-|-|13|TRBV27|TRBJ1-2
TGTGCCAGCAGTCTCCGGACTAGAACTCCAGCCACCTTC
CASSLRTRTPATF
>TRBD2|-|18|TRBV7-3|TRBJ2-3
TGTGCCAGCAGCTTAGCCCCTAGCGGGAGGGTACCCCCAGATACGCAGTATTTT
CASSLAPSGRVPPDTQYF
>TRBD2|-|15|TRBV9|TRBJ2-1
TGTGCCAGCAGCGTAGTAGCGGGAGCGCGGAATGAGCAGTTCTTC
CASSVVAGARNEQFF
>TRBD2|-|16|TRBV4-2|TRBJ2-7
TGTGCCAGCAGCCAAGACGGGACTAGCGGGGTAAACGAGCAGTACTTC
CASSQDGTSGVNEQYF
>-|-|16|TRBV7-3|TRBJ2-2
TGTGCCAGCAGCTTACTACCTACAGCGAACACCGGGGAGCTGTTTTTT
CASSLLPTANTGELFF
>TRBD2|-|15|TRBV7-3|TRBJ2-1
TGTGCCAGCAGCTTACTAGCGGGAGGGCCAGATGAGCAGTTCTTC
CASSLLAGGPDEQFF
>-|few|14|TRBV28|TRBJ2-1
TGTGCCAGCAGTTTATTGGGGAGTCACCATGAGCAGTTCTTC
CASSLLGSHHEQFF
>-|-|12|TRBV12-3/TRBV12-4|TRBJ2-1
TGTGCCAGCAGCTTTACTAGAGACGAGCAGTTCTTC
CASSFTRDEQFF
>-|-|13|TRBV6-5|TRBJ2-1
TGTGCCAGCAGTTACGGGCCTCAGGTGGAGCAGTTCTTC
CASSYGPQVEQFF
>-|few|13|TRBV19|TRBJ1-2
TGTGCCAGTAGTATCCGAACAGGGTATGGCTACACCTTC
CASSIRTGYGYTF
>TRBD2|once|15|TRBV7-9|TRBJ2-5
TGTGCCAGCAGCTTAACGGGGGGACGTGGGGAGACCCAGTACTTC
CASSLTGGRGETQYF
>-|-|14|TRBV7-2|TRBJ2-7
TGTGCCAGCGCGCGGGCACCTAGCTCCTACGAGCAGTACTTC
CASARAPSSYEQYF
>-|-|13|TRBV5-8|TRBJ1-1
TGTGCCAGCAGCCCTTTCCTGAACACTGAAGCTTTCTTT
CASSPFLNTEAFF
>-|-|14|TRBV7-2|TRBJ2-1
TGTGCCAGCAGCTTAGGATTTAGCGCTCCTGAGCAGTTCTTC
CASSLGFSAPEQFF
>-|-|13|TRBV27|TRBJ2-7
TGTGCCAGCAGTTTCGGCGGTACCTACGAGCAGTACTTC
CASSFGGTYEQYF
>-|-|14|TRBV7-6|TRBJ1-6
TGTGCCAGCGGCAAACAGGGCTATAATTCACCCCTCCACTTT
CASGKQGYNSPLHF
>TRBD1|-|13|TRBV18|TRBJ2-5
TGTGCCAGCTCAGACAACAGGGGTGAGACCCAGTACTTC
CASSDNRGETQYF
>TRBD2|-|15|TRBV6-2/TRBV6-3|TRBJ2-4
TGTGCCAGCAGGCCTAGCGGGAGAGGGATAAACATTCAGTACTTC
CASRPSGRGINIQYF
>TRBD1|once|15|TRBV5-1|TRBJ1-1
TGCGCCAGCAGCTTTGGGACAGAATTGAACACTGAAGCTTTCTTT
CASSFGTELNTEAFF
>TRBD1|few|14|TRBV6-5|TRBJ2-1
TGTGCCAGCAGAGGGGGCGGAGCCTACAATGAGCAGTTCTTC
CASRGGGAYNEQFF
>-|-|16|TRBV18|TRBJ2-2
TGTGCCAGCTCACCACCTAGGACGGGAGTCACCGGGGAGCTGTTTTTT
CASSPPRTGVTGELFF
>-|-|13|TRBV27|TRBJ1-5
TGTGCCAGCAGTTTATCCTATAATCAGCCCCAGCATTTT
CASSLSYNQPQHF
>-|-|15|TRBV7-9|TRBJ2-1
TGTGCCAGCAGCTTAGCGTTTACAGTATACAATGAGCAGTTCTTC
CASSLAFTVYNEQFF
>TRBD2|few|16|TRBV2|TRBJ2-7
TGTGCCAGCAGAGAACGGCCCCTAGCGGGAGTCAGAGAGCAGTACTTC
CASRERPLAGVREQYF
>-|-|16|TRBV27|TRBJ1-6
TGTGCCAGCAGTACTCTTTCGTCAGGGGTGATTTCACCCCTCCACTTT
CASSTLSSGVISPLHF
>-|-|14|TRBV27|TRBJ1-2
TGTGCCAGCAGTTTCGGAGGGGCGATCTATGGCTACACCTTC
CASSFGGAIYGYTF
>TRBD1|-|15|TRBV4-3|TRBJ2-3
TGCGCCAGCAGCCGACGGACAGGGGTAACAGATACGCAGTATTTT
CASSRRTGVTDTQYF
>TRBD2|-|17|TRBV7-3|TRBJ2-3
TGTGCCAGCAGCTTTTTTCATGCGACTAGCGGGGAGTTGGCGCAGTATTTT
CASSFFHATSGELAQYF
>TRBD1|-|18|TRBV19|TRBJ2-1
TGTGCCAGTAGTTCCTTGGGACAGGGGGCTTGGAAGGGCCAAGAGCAGTTCTTC
CASSSLGQGAWKGQEQFF
>TRBD2|-|16|TRBV27|TRBJ2-7
TGTGCCAGCAGTTCCCAGAGCGGGGGCCGACCCTACGAGCAGTACTTC
CASSSQSGGRPYEQYF